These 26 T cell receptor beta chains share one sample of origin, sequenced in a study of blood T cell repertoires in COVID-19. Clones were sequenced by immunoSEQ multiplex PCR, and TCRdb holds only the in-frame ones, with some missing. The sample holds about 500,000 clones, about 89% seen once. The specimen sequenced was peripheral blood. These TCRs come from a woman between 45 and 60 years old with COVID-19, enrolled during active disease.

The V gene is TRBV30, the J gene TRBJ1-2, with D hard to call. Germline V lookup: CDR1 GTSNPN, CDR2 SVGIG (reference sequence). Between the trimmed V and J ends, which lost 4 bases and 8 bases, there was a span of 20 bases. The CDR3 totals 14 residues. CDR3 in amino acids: CAWKDLAGLRGYTF. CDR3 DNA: TGTGCCTGGAAGGATCTGGCTGGGTTGAGGGGCTACACCTTC.

CDR3 nucleotides: TGTGCCAGCAGTGATGGACAGGGGGGAATGGGTCCGAACACCGGGGAGCTGTTTTTT. Protein product: CASSDGQGGMGPNTGELFF. The chain joins TRBV6-1 to TRBJ2-2; 10 bases line up with TRBD1. Germline V lookup: CDR1 MNHNS, CDR2 SASEGT. With V trimmed by 3 bases and J by 0 bases, 10 bases remained unmatched. This CDR3 contains 19 residues.

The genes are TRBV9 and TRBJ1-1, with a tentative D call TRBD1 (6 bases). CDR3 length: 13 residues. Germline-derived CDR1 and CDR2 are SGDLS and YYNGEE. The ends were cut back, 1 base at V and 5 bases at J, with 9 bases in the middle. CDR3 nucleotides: TGTGCCAGCAGCGTAATACAGGGAACTGAAGCTTTCTTT. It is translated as CASSVIQGTEAFF.

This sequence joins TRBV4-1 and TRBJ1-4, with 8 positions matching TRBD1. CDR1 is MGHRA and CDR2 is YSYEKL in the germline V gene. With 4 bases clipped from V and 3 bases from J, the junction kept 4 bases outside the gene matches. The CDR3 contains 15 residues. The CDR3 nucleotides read TGCGCCAGCAGCCTCCCGGGACAGGCTAATGAAAAACTGTTTTTT. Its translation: CASSLPGQANEKLFF.

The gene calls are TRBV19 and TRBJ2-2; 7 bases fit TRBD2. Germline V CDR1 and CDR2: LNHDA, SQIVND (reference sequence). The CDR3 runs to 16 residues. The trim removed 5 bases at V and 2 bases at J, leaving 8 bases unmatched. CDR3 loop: CASSPWGGSNTGELFF. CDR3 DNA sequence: TGTGCCAGTAGTCCCTGGGGGGGGAGTAACACCGGGGAGCTGTTTTTT.

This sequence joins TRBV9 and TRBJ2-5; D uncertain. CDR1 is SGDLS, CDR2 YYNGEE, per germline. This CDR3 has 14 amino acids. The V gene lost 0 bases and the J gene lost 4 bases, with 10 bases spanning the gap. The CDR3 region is CASSVGSPGETQYF. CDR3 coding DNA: TGTGCCAGCAGCGTAGGGAGTCCCGGAGAGACCCAGTACTTC. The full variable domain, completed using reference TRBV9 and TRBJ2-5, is DSGVTQTPKHLITATGQRVTLRCSPRSGDLSVYWYQQSLDQGLQFLIQYYNGEERAKGNILERFSAQQFPDLHSELNLSSLELGDSALYFCASSVGSPGETQYFGPGTRLLVL.

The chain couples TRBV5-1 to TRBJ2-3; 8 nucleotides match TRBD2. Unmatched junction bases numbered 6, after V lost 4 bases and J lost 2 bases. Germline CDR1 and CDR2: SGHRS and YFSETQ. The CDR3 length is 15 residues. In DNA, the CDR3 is TGCGCCAGCAGCCCCGGGGGGGCCTCCACAGATACGCAGTATTTT. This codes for CASSPGGASTDTQYF.

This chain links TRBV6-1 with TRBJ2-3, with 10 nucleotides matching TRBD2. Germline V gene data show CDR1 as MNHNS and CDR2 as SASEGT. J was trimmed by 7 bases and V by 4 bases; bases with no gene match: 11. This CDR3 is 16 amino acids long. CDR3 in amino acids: CASSGDTSGVGNTQYF. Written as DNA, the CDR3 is TGTGCCAGCAGTGGAGACACTAGCGGGGTCGGGAATACGCAGTATTTT.

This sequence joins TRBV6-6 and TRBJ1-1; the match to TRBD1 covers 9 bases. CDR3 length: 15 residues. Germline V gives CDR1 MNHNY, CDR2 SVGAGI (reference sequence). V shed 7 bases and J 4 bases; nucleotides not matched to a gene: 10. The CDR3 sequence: CASTLAGTGITEAFF. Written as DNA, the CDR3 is TGTGCCAGCACCCTTGCCGGGACAGGGATCACTGAAGCTTTCTTT.

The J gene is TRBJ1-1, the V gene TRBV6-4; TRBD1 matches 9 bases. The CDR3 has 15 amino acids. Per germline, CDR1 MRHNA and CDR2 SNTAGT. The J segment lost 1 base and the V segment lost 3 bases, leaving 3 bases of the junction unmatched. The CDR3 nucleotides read TGTGCCAGCAGTGAAGACAGGGGGGGGAACACTGAAGCTTTCTTT. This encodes CASSEDRGGNTEAFF.

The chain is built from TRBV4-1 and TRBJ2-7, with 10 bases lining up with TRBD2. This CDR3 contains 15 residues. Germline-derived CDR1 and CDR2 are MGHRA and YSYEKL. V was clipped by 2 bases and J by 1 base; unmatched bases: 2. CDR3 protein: CASSQLSGGSYEQYF. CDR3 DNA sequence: TGCGCCAGCAGCCAACTTAGCGGGGGGTCCTACGAGCAGTACTTC.

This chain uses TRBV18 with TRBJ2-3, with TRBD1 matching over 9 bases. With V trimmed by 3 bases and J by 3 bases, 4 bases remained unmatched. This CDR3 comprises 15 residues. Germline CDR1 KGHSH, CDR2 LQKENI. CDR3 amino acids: CASSPGGQGTDTQYF. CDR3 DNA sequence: TGTGCCAGCTCACCCGGAGGACAGGGGACAGATACGCAGTATTTT.

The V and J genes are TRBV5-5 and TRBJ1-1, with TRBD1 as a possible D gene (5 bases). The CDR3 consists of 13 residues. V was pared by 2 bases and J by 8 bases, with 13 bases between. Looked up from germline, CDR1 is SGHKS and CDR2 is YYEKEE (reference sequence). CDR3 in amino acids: CASSFGGTPEAFF. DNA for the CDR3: TGTGCCAGCAGCTTTGGGGGGACTCCAGAAGCTTTCTTT.

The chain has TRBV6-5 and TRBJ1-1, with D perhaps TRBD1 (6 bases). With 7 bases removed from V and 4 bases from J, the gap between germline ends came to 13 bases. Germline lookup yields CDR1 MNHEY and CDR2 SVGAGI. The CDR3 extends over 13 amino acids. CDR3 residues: CASTRGGRTEAFF. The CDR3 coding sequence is TGTGCCAGCACCCGGGGGGGGCGCACTGAAGCTTTCTTT.

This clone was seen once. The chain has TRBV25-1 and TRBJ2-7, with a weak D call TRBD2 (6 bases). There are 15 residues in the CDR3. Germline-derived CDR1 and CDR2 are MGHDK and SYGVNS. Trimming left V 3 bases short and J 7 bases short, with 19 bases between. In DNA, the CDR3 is TGTGCCAGCAGTGACTATCGCGGGACCCTCGAGGAGCAGTACTTC. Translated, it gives CASSDYRGTLEEQYF.

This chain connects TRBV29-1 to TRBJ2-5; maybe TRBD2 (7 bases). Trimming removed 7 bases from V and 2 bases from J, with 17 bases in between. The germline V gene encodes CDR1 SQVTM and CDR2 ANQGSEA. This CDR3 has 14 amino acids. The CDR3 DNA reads TGCAGCGCCACTGAGGGGGGGCCACAAGAGACCCAGTACTTC. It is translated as CSATEGGPQETQYF.

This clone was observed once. The CDR3 protein is CASTPTSGGAETQYF. The CDR3 bases are TGTGCCAGCACCCCGACTAGCGGGGGGGCAGAGACCCAGTACTTC. V and J are TRBV2 and TRBJ2-5; 14 bases are a match to TRBD2. Germline lookup yields CDR1 SNHLY and CDR2 FYNNEI. The V gene end was trimmed by 7 bases and the J gene end by 4 bases; junction bases not matched to a gene: 5. CDR3 length: 15 residues. Full variable domain (outside the CDR3, taken from reference TRBV2 and TRBJ2-5): EPEVTQTPSHQVTQMGQEVILRCVPISNHLYFYWYRQILGQKVEFLVSFYNNEISEKSEIFDDQFSVERPDGSNFTLKIRSTKLEDSAMYFCASTPTSGGAETQYFGPGTRLLVL.

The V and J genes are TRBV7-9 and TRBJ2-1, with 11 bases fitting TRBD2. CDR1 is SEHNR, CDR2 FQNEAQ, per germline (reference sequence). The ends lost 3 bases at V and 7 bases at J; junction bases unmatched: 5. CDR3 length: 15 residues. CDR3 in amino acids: CASSFPSGGSNEQFF. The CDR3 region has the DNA TGTGCCAGCAGCTTCCCTAGCGGGGGGTCGAATGAGCAGTTCTTC.

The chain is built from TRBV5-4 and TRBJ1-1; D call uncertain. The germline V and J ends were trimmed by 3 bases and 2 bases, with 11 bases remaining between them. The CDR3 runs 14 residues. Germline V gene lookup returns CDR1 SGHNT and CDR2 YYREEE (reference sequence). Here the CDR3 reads CASSWSRGNTEAFF. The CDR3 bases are TGTGCCAGCAGCTGGAGCAGAGGAAACACTGAAGCTTTCTTT.

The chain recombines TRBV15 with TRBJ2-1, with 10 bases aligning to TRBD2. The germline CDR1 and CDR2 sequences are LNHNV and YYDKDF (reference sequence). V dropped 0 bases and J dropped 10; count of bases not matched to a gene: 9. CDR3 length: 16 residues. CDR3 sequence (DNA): TGTGCCACCAGCAGAGATAAGGCTAGCGGGGGTATAGAGCAGTTCTTC. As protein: CATSRDKASGGIEQFF.

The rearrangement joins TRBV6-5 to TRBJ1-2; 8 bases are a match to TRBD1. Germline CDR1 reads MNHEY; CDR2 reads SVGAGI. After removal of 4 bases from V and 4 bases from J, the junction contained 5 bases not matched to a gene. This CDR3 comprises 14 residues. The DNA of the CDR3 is TGTGCCAGCAGTTCCCCAGGGGGCGGCTATGGCTACACCTTC. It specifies CASSSPGGGYGYTF.

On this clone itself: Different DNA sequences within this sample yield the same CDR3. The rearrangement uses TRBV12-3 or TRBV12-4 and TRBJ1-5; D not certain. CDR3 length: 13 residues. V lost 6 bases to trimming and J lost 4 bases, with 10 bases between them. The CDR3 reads CASSLTGNQPQHF. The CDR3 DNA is TGTGCCAGCAGCCTAACGGGGAATCAGCCCCAGCATTTT.

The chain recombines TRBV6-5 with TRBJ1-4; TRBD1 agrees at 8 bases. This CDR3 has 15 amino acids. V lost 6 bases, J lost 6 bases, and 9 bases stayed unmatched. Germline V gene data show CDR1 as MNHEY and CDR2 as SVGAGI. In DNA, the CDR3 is TGTGCCAGCAGGGCGTTGGGACAGGACTATGAAAAACTGTTTTTT. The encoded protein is CASRALGQDYEKLFF.

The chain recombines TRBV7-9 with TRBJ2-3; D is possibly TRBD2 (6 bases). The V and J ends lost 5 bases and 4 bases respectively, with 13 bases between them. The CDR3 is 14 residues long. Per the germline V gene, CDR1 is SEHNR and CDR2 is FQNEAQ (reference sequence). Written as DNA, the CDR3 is TGTGCCAGCAGCCTCCGGGAGACTTCAGATACGCAGTATTTT. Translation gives CASSLRETSDTQYF.

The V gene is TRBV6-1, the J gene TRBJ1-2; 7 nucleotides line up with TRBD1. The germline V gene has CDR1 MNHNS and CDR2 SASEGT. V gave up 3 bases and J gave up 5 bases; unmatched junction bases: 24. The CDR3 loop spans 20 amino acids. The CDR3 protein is CASSEGWLWIPGQNIYGYTF. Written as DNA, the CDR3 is TGTGCCAGCAGTGAGGGGTGGTTGTGGATTCCGGGACAGAACATTTATGGCTACACCTTC.

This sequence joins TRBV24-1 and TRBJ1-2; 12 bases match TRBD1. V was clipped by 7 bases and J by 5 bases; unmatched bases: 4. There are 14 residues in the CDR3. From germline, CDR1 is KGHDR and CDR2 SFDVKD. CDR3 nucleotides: TGTGCCACCAGCGGGACAGGGGGCGGATATGGCTACACCTTC. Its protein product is CATSGTGGGYGYTF.